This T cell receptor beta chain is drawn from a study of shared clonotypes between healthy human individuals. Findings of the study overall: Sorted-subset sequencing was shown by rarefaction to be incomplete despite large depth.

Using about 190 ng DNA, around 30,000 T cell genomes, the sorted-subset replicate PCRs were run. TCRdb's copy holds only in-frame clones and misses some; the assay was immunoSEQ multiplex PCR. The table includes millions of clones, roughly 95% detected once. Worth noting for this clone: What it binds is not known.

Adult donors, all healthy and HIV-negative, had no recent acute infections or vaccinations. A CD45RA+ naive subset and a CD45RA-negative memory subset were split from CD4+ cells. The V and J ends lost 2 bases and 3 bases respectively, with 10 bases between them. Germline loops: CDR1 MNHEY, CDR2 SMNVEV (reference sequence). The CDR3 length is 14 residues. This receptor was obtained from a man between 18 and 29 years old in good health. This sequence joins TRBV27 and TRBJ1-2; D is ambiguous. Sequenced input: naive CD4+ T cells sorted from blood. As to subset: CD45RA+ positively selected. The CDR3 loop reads CASSLLGGDYGYTF. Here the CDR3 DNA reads TGTGCCAGCAGTTTACTGGGTGGTGACTATGGCTACACCTTC.